This T cell receptor (beta chain) was retrieved from a study of T cell responses to AZD1222 COVID-19 vaccine. The study, taken as a whole, reports: Only five to seven AZD1222 recipients were seropositive at baseline. Clonal diversity may have been underestimated, and the donors were mostly white British, with more females than males.

As concerns this clone: Its antigen remains unknown.

From germline, CDR1 is SGHTA and CDR2 FQGTGA. The V and J ends lost 5 bases and 9 bases, in that order; junction bases with no gene match: 14. The CDR3 loop spans 17 amino acids. The data were produced by immunoSEQ multiplex PCR, yet TCRdb's version contains in-frame clones alone and is incomplete. Of about 110,000 clones in the sample, approximately 92% were seen once. The material sequenced was peripheral blood, taken on day 0 of AZD1222 vaccination. This sequence was found in an adult in good health. V is TRBV7-3 and J is TRBJ1-6, with 9 bases that match TRBD1. CDR3: CASSIGKGGQGGSPLHF. The DNA for the CDR3 is TGTGCCAGCAGCATCGGGAAGGGGGGACAGGGTGGTTCACCCCTCCACTTT.